This TCR beta chain was recorded in a study of T-cell reconstitution after alpha-beta-depleted transplantation in children. Study-wide results and caveats: By one year post-transplant, T-cell counts and diversity largely arose from T cells that were newly produced. Expanded clones from the graft, numbering several hundred, reportedly supplied alpha-beta T cells about two months after transplant.

This clonotype turned up a few times. Antigen: not known. Unique molecular identifiers were built into the TCRbeta library. TCRdb reprocessed the PCR reads with MiXCR, giving one entry per CDR3 protein. Of about 90,000 distinct CDR3 sequences in the sample, around 15% were seen once. Germline lookup yields CDR1 DFQATT and CDR2 SNEGSKA (reference sequence). Trimming shortened V by 0 bases and J by 6 bases, and 6 bases separated the two germline ends. The CDR3 is made up of 13 amino acids. The sample in question was PBMCs, mostly from graft donor cells, obtained 180 days after TCRalphabeta/CD19-depleted stem cell transplant. The chain is built from TRBV20-1 and TRBJ1-6, with D maybe TRBD1 (5 bases). The TCR originated in a male patient aged 2 to 10 who had a stem cell transplant for acute lymphoblastic leukemia, so the T cells may come from the graft donor. The CDR3 here is CSAREQANSPLHF. The CDR3 DNA follows: TGCAGTGCTAGAGAACAGGCTAATTCACCCCTCCACTTT.